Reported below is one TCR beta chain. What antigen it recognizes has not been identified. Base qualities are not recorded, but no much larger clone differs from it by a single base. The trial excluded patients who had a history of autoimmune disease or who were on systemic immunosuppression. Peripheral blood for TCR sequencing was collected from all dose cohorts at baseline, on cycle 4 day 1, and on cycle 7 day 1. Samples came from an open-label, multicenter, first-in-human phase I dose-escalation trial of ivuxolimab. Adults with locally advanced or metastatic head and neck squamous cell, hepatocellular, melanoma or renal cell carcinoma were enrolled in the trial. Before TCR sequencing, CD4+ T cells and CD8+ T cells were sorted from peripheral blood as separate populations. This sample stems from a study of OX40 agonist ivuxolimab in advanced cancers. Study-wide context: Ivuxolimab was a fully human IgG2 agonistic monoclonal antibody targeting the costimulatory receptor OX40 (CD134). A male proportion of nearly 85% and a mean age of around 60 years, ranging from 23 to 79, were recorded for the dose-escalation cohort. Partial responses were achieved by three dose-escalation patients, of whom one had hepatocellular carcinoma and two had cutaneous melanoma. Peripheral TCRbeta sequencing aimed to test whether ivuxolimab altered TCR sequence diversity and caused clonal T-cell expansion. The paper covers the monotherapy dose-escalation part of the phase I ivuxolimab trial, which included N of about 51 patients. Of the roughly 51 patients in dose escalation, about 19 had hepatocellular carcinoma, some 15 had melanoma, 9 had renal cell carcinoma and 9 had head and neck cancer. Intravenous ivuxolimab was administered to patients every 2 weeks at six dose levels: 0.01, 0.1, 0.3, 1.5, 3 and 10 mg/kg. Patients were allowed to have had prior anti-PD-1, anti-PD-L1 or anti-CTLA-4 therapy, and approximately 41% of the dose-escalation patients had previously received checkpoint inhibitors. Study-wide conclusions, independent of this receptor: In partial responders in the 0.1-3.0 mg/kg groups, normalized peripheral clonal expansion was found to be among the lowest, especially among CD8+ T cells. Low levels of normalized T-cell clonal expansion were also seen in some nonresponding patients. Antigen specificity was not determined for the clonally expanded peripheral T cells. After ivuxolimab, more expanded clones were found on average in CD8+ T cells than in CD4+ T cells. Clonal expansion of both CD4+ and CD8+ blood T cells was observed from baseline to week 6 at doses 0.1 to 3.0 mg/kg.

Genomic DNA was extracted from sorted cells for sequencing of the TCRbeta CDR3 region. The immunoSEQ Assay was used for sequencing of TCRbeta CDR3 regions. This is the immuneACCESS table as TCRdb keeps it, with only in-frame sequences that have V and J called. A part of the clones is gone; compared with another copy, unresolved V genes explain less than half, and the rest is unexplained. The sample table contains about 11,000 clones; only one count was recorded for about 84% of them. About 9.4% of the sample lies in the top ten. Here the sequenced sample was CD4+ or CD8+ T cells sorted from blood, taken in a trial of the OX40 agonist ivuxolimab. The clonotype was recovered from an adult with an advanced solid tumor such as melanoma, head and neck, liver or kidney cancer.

The CDR3: CASSELPGSPYNEQFF. The bases are TGTGCCAGCAGTGAATTGCCGGGGAGTCCCTACAATGAGCAGTTCTTC. The receptor chain draws on TRBV6-1 and TRBJ2-1; TRBD2 is possibly the D segment (5 matching bases). Per the germline V gene, MNHNS is the CDR1 and SASEGT is the CDR2. V is shortened by 2 bases, J by 2 bases, and the region joining them spans 13 bases. The CDR3 goes from the cysteine to the phenylalanine over 16 residues. Of all the DNA, just the CDR3 is kept, 48 bases in frame from base 1.